This T cell receptor (beta chain) was sequenced during a study of T cells in Graves' hyperthyroidism and ophthalmopathy (dated by TCRdb to the late 2010s). Regarding the study in general: Peripheral blood was collected at initial diagnosis, before any treatment. To identify distinguishing TCR V-J signatures, a discovery cohort of about 95 patients was used, comprising some 45 with Graves' ophthalmopathy and around 60 with stable Graves' hyperthyroidism. Prospective prediction of ophthalmopathy was tested in an independent validation cohort of approximately 19 hyperthyroidism patients and some 17 patients who later progressed to ophthalmopathy. For training and testing, the 95 to 100 patients in the discovery cohort were randomly divided in a 7:3 ratio. In more than 5 Graves' hyperthyroidism patients, the study also compared T-cell repertoires from thyroid tissue with T-cell repertoires from blood. After sampling, hyperthyroidism patients received methimazole starting at 30 mg daily, and ophthalmopathy patients received high-dose intravenous methylprednisolone. The paper reports TCR Vbeta CDR3 sequencing of some 140 peripheral blood samples: 43 ophthalmopathy, around 80 hyperthyroidism and about 17 progressor patients. The investigation overall reported the following: Blood samples also contained most of the expanded thyroid clonotypes (frequency above 0.001), which suggests that blood repertoires may reflect thyroid immune responses. No statistical method was used to set the sample size in advance, and investigators knew the group allocation. A model built on a 13 V-J signature distinguished ophthalmopathy from stable hyperthyroidism, reaching 87.88% sensitivity and around 81% specificity in cross-validation and 80%/75% in testing. In validation, the model predicted progression to ophthalmopathy with 55% to 71% sensitivity and over 72% specificity, a median of 6.5 months before onset.

The TCR beta CDR3 regions were amplified from the RNA transcripts. A first-round RT-PCR of the TCR CDR3 used the HTBI primer set with the Qiagen OneStep RT-PCR kit. Libraries were constructed in a second round of multiplex PCR, after which size selection and purification were carried out. The libraries were sequenced on an Illumina HiSeq2000 using paired-end 100 bp reads. On the authors' methods: SOAPnuke was used to process the raw data, removing reads that contained adapters or uncalled bases, had a mean Phred below 15, or lacked an exact match to the constant primer or identifier. High-quality paired reads were merged using COPE v1.2.5, and each unique nucleotide sequence was defined as a clonotype. Clonotypes were aligned to IMGT TRBV, TRBD and TRBJ reference segments using MiTCR v1.1. The analysis included only V-J combinations with a frequency above 0.0001, which together covered 99% to 99.2% of the repertoires. A TCS score was defined as the ratio of F50 (clonal expansion) to E x V (chaos), with BLOSUM62-based TCRdist applied between CDR3 peptides within each V-J. Welch's t-statistics and random forest reduced several hundred V-J features to about 13, which were used in a naive Bayes classifier (R e1071). The public reads were reprocessed in TCRdb via fastp at Q25 and MiXCR, keeping in-frame beta chains. CDR3 protein duplicates are merged, each entry listing the most common genes and DNA. These V and J calls rely on TCRdb rather than the paper's analysis. The sample table holds roughly 640,000 distinct CDR3 sequences, of which roughly 15% were seen once. The top ten clonotypes cover roughly 3.4% of the sample.

Concerning this clonotype: The antigen it recognizes is unknown. Base qualities are not at hand, and no much larger clone is one base apart.

The CDR3 runs 15 residues from the cysteine to the phenylalanine. This entry keeps only the CDR3 DNA: 45 bases, framed from base 1. Per the germline V gene, SGHAT is the CDR1 and FQNNGV is the CDR2. V trim: 9 bases; J trim: 10 bases; unmatched bases: 13. Ophthalmopathy patients had moderately to severely active disease, with a Clinical Activity Score of 3 or more, a NOSPECS grade of 4 or more, and a disease duration of less than 3 months. Exclusion was applied to patients with uncontrolled infections, other autoimmune diseases, pregnancy or lactation. Clinical symptoms, serum thyroxine and TRAb, thyroid ultrasound, and orbital computed tomography formed the basis for the diagnoses. PBMCs were isolated from roughly 10 ml of fresh peripheral blood by Ficoll-Paque density gradient centrifugation. Total RNA was extracted using Trizol reagent, and RNA quality was assessed on an Agilent 2100 Bioanalyzer.

This TCR was recovered from a woman in her thirties or forties with Graves' ophthalmopathy. The sequenced sample consisted of blood. Recombination connected TRBV11-2 to TRBJ2-1; 12 middle bases align to TRBD2. This receptor carries the CDR3 CASSGLAGGLLEQFF. In nucleotides, the sequence is TGTGCCAGTAGTGGCCTAGCGGGGGGGCTGTTGGAGCAGTTCTTC.